The TCR beta chain under discussion was sequenced for a study of blood T cell repertoires in COVID-19. Study at large: The origin of the acute and convalescent COVID-19 samples was the United States, Italy and Spain. From T cells, B-cell-depleted T cells, or PBMCs came the material, which was cDNA or gDNA.

Germline CDR1 MNHEY, CDR2 SVGEGT. Between the trimmed V and J ends, which lost 4 bases and 4 bases, there was a span of 8 bases. CDR3 length equals 12 residues. This table comes from immunoSEQ multiplex PCR, and its TCRdb copy is limited to in-frame clones, with some not included. The repertoire holds about 98,000 clones, with 75% to 90% as singletons. The sample comprised peripheral blood. The TCR sequence derives from a human donor in a cohort sampled during active COVID-19. V usage is TRBV6-2 or TRBV6-3 and J usage is TRBJ2-7; no reliable D call. The CDR3 DNA reads as TGTGCCAGCAGTTTCCTAGGATACGAGCAGTACTTC. The encoded protein is CASSFLGYEQYF.